The entry that follows covers one T cell receptor beta chain sequence. Its specificity is not known. This sample stems from a study of cytomegalovirus exposure and HLA in healthy donors. V gave up 3 bases and J gave up 1 base, with 14 bases separating them. This CDR3 contains 16 residues. Germline V gene data show CDR1 as SGDLS and CDR2 as YYNGEE. Study-level findings and limits: In an earlier analysis, about 87% or about 30%: the productive usage of most TCR beta V segments. According to the study, around 180 TCR beta chains were cytomegalovirus-associated. A later analysis found most CMV-associated TCR beta chains apparently HLA-restricted. A missense variant in DCLRE1C was later tied to TCR beta V- and J-gene trimming.

The primer mix had 60 Vbeta and 13 Jbeta primers. The repertoire was sequenced with immunoSEQ multiplex PCR; TCRdb's copy has only in-frame clones and lacks some. The sample has under 200,000 clones; approximately 80% are singletons. The rearrangement links TRBV9 to TRBJ2-1, with a weak D call TRBD2 (7 bases). This receptor was identified in a man aged 18 to 30 in good health and CMV-seronegative. The sample comprised PBMCs. The CDR3 DNA sequence: TGTGCCAGCAGCGAGGGCGGGGGCCATTCCTACAATGAGCAGTTCTTC. Translation gives CASSEGGGHSYNEQFF.